The 27 T cell receptor beta chains below come from one sample, sequenced in a study of T cell changes during pregnancy in multiple sclerosis (dated by TCRdb to about 2019). Library prep was done by the immunoSEQ multiplex PCR assay. TCRdb holds this immuneACCESS table with in-frame rearrangements only. Some clones are missing; in checked studies, unresolved V genes explain under half, and the rest has no known cause. The sample records approximately 39,000 clones, 85% to 95% of which are singletons. The top ten clones comprise over 1% of the sample. Sequenced sample: PBMCs (not recorded whether the cells were cultured). Every receptor here comes from a female donor with multiple sclerosis, enrolled in a pregnancy study.

This clone was observed a single time. The gene calls are TRBV9 and TRBJ2-7; TRBD2 aligns across 10 bases. Looked up from germline, CDR1 is SGDLS and CDR2 is YYNGEE. The CDR3 runs to 15 residues. V gave up 4 bases and J gave up 4 bases; unmatched junction bases: 8. In DNA form, the CDR3 reads TGTGCCAGCAGCCCCCTAGCGGGAGTAACGTACGAGCAGTACTTC. Encoded protein: CASSPLAGVTYEQYF.

This chain links TRBV30 with TRBJ2-7, with 7 bases lining up with TRBD2. Germline trimming cut 0 bases from V and 3 bases from J; bases unmatched to any gene: 2. Germline CDR1 reads GTSNPN; CDR2 reads SVGIG (reference sequence). The CDR3 consists of 13 residues. The CDR3 DNA follows: TGTGCCTGGAGTGTACGGACTAGCTACGAGCAGTACTTC. Residues: CAWSVRTSYEQYF.

This clone occurred a few times. The chain recombines TRBV7-2 with TRBJ2-3, with D maybe TRBD2 (5 bases). The V end lost 3 bases, the J end lost 1 base, and 17 bases lay between the germline ends. This CDR3 region has 17 residues. Germline loops: CDR1 SGHTA, CDR2 FQGNSA. CDR3: CASSFLAKATGTDTQYF. CDR3 sequence (DNA): TGTGCCAGCAGCTTCTTAGCGAAAGCGACGGGCACAGATACGCAGTATTTT.

The chain is built from TRBV6-1 and TRBJ1-5; D not certain. Germline CDR1 and CDR2: MNHNS and SASEGT. The V end was cut by 5 bases, the J end by 1 base, with 12 bases between. This CDR3 spans 15 amino acids. The CDR3 sequence is CASSHFDTSNQPQHF. The CDR3 DNA sequence: TGTGCCAGCAGTCACTTTGACACCAGCAATCAGCCCCAGCATTTT.

J is TRBJ2-7 and V is TRBV7-2, with 7 nucleotides matching TRBD2. The CDR3 is made up of 14 amino acids. Germline CDR1 is SGHTA and CDR2 is FQGNSA. The V gene end was trimmed by 2 bases and the J gene end by 7 bases; junction bases not matched to a gene: 8. Written as DNA, the CDR3 is TGTGCCAGCAGCTTAATGTGGGAGGGCCGAGAGCAGTACTTC. Residues: CASSLMWEGREQYF.

The chain employs TRBV10-1 and TRBJ2-1, with D tentatively TRBD1 or TRBD2 (5 bases each). In germline, CDR1 is WNHNN, CDR2 SYGVQD (reference sequence). The V end lost 9 bases, the J end lost 8 bases, and 20 bases lay between the germline ends. The CDR3 contains 14 residues. The CDR3 sequence: CARLRRDLSDEQFF. The CDR3 nucleotides read TGCGCCAGATTGCGACGGGACCTATCGGATGAGCAGTTCTTC.

The CDR3: CARSGTGESWAETQYF. In DNA, the CDR3 is TGTGCCAGATCCGGGACAGGGGAGTCCTGGGCGGAGACCCAGTACTTC. The chain uses TRBV2 and TRBJ2-5; TRBD1 matches at 10 bases. The germline V gene encodes CDR1 SNHLY and CDR2 FYNNEI. J gave up 5 bases and V 9 bases, and 15 bases lay outside the gene matches. This CDR3 has 16 amino acids.

This clone was found once. The chain employs TRBV7-9 and TRBJ2-5, with D possibly being TRBD1 or TRBD2 (5 bases each). The CDR3 consists of 16 residues. Trimming removed 8 bases from V and 1 base from J, with 20 bases in between. Germline V lookup: CDR1 SEHNR, CDR2 FQNEAQ (reference sequence). The DNA of the CDR3 is TGTGCCAGCCAGGGAGAACGCCGAACCCCCCAAGAGACCCAGTACTTC. Translated: CASQGERRTPQETQYF.

The chain joins TRBV18 to TRBJ1-1, with D possibly matching TRBD1 (6 bases). Trimming shortened V by 3 bases and J by 1 base, and 9 bases separated the two germline ends. The CDR3 has 14 amino acids. Per the germline V gene, CDR1 is KGHSH and CDR2 is LQKENI. Written as DNA, the CDR3 is TGTGCCAGCTCACCGGGACACCAGAACACTGAAGCTTTCTTT. Its protein product is CASSPGHQNTEAFF.

The rearrangement links TRBV10-3 to TRBJ2-7; 10 nucleotides match TRBD2. CDR1 is ENHRY, CDR2 SYGVKD, per germline. V was clipped by 2 bases and J by 0 bases; unmatched bases: 10. The CDR3 extends over 18 amino acids. CDR3 DNA: TGTGCCATCAGTGAGGGGGGACCGATAGCGGGAGGCTCCTACGAGCAGTACTTC. Encoded protein: CAISEGGPIAGGSYEQYF.

J is TRBJ2-7 and V is TRBV5-1; D tentatively reads TRBD1 or TRBD2 (5 bases each). Per germline, CDR1 SGHRS and CDR2 YFSETQ. The V end lost 0 bases, the J end lost 0 bases, and 10 bases lay between the germline ends. There are 15 residues in the CDR3. CDR3 amino acids: CASSLGGASSYEQYF. CDR3 in DNA: TGCGCCAGCAGCTTGGGAGGGGCGAGCTCCTACGAGCAGTACTTC.

V is TRBV30 and J is TRBJ1-1; 7 bases are shared with TRBD1. This CDR3 is built from 13 residues. Germline V gene data show CDR1 as GTSNPN and CDR2 as SVGIG (reference sequence). The ends lost 2 bases at V and 5 bases at J; junction bases unmatched: 5. Written as DNA, the CDR3 is TGTGCCTGGAGTATGGCAGGGGGTACTGAAGCTTTCTTT. Translating it yields CAWSMAGGTEAFF.

The CDR3 DNA is TGCGCCAGCAGCTTGAGGGCGCAAGAGACCCAGTACTTC. This sequence encodes CASSLRAQETQYF. The gene calls are TRBV5-1 and TRBJ2-5; no firm D call. This CDR3 comprises 13 residues. V gave up 1 base and J gave up 2 bases, with 6 bases separating them. In germline, CDR1 is SGHRS, CDR2 YFSETQ. Based on the CDR3 plus reference TRBV5-1 and TRBJ2-5, the full variable domain is KAGVTQTPRYLIKTRGQQVTLSCSPISGHRSVSWYQQTPGQGLQFLFEYFSETQRNKGNFPGRFSGRQFSNSRSEMNVSTLELGDSALYLCASSLRAQETQYFGPGTRLLVL.

The gene calls are TRBV2 and TRBJ2-7; D might be TRBD2 (6 bases). The germline gives CDR1 SNHLY, CDR2 FYNNEI. The CDR3 contains 14 residues. Trimming took off 6 bases at V and 3 bases at J, with 15 bases between the two ends. CDR3 loop: CASRNSGLGYEQYF. DNA for the CDR3: TGTGCCAGCAGGAATAGCGGTCTCGGCTACGAGCAGTACTTC.

V usage is TRBV12-5 and J usage is TRBJ1-2; D is uncertain. CDR3 length equals 13 residues. V was trimmed by 5 bases and J by 4 bases, leaving 11 bases between them. CDR1 is LGHNT, CDR2 FRNRAP, per germline. CDR3 loop: CASGKDGLYGYTF. The CDR3 DNA reads as TGTGCTAGTGGTAAGGACGGACTCTATGGCTACACCTTC.

The J gene is TRBJ2-1, the V gene TRBV5-1, with 9 bases aligning to TRBD1. Per the germline V gene, CDR1 is SGHRS and CDR2 is YFSETQ. Losses at the gene ends were 4 bases for V and 8 bases for J; bases not matched to a gene: 10. CDR3 size: 15 residues. Here the CDR3 reads CASSPGQGLGDEQFF. CDR3 nucleotide sequence: TGCGCCAGCAGCCCGGGACAGGGACTTGGCGATGAGCAGTTCTTC.

The chain uses TRBV4-2 and TRBJ2-2; perhaps TRBD2 as D (5 bases). Germline CDR1 LGHNA, CDR2 YNFKEQ. V dropped 0 bases and J dropped 5 bases, with 7 bases sitting between them. This CDR3 contains 14 residues. The CDR3 DNA is TGTGCCAGCAGCCAAGATAGGAGGACCGGGGAGCTGTTTTTT. It encodes CASSQDRRTGELFF.

This clone was seen only once. The chain is built from TRBV9 and TRBJ2-7; 8 bases align to TRBD2. This CDR3 is 15 amino acids long. Germline assignment: CDR1 SGDLS and CDR2 YYNGEE. The V and J ends lost 0 bases and 3 bases, in that order; junction bases with no gene match: 5. The CDR3 DNA reads TGTGCCAGCAGCGTAGGGGGTAGCGGGGACTACGAGCAGTACTTC. Translated, it gives CASSVGGSGDYEQYF.

The CDR3, as DNA: TGCGCCAGCGGTCTCCTCGCGAGTCAAGAGACCCAGTACTTC. As protein: CASGLLASQETQYF. The rearrangement uses TRBV5-1 and TRBJ2-5, with D unclear. The germline CDR1 and CDR2 sequences are SGHRS and YFSETQ. V lost 7 bases to trimming and J lost 2 bases, with 15 bases between them. The CDR3 length is 14 residues.

J is TRBJ1-1 and V is TRBV18; 9 bases align to TRBD1. V was pared by 3 bases and J by 1 base, with 9 bases of the junction left unmatched. This CDR3 contains 17 residues. Germline V gene data show CDR1 as KGHSH and CDR2 as LQKENI. In DNA form, the CDR3 reads TGTGCCAGCTCACCGGGACAGGGCAAAGGGGAGAACACTGAAGCTTTCTTT. It specifies CASSPGQGKGENTEAFF.

The chain has TRBV6-4 and TRBJ2-6; D is unresolved. V lost 4 bases to trimming and J lost 2 bases, with 6 bases between them. The CDR3 length is 14 residues. In germline, CDR1 is MRHNA, CDR2 SNTAGT. CDR3 sequence (DNA): TGTGCCAGCAGTGGGGAACCTGGGGCCAACGTCCTGACTTTC. This encodes CASSGEPGANVLTF.

This chain links TRBV18 with TRBJ2-5; no clear D gene. V gave up 4 bases and J gave up 0 bases, with 9 bases separating them. This CDR3 is 14 amino acids long. Germline assignment: CDR1 KGHSH and CDR2 LQKENI. The CDR3 region is CASSRDLYQETQYF. For the CDR3, the DNA is TGTGCCAGCTCACGAGACCTGTACCAAGAGACCCAGTACTTC.

The chain employs TRBV6-6 and TRBJ2-7, with 12 nucleotides matching TRBD2. CDR1 MNHNY and CDR2 SVGAGI come from the germline V gene (reference sequence). J was trimmed by 4 bases and V by 8 bases; bases with no gene match: 3. The CDR3 has 13 amino acids. CDR3 protein: CASGLAGGYEQYF. The CDR3 DNA is TGTGCCAGCGGGCTAGCGGGAGGGTACGAGCAGTACTTC.

A few counts support this clone. V and J are TRBV9 and TRBJ2-7, with 7 bases matching TRBD1. The CDR3 has 12 residues. V lost 4 bases, J lost 7 bases, and 5 bases stayed unmatched. Germline loops: CDR1 SGDLS, CDR2 YYNGEE. CDR3 sequence: CASSQTGREQYF. The CDR3 region has the DNA TGTGCCAGCAGCCAGACAGGGCGGGAGCAGTACTTC.

This clone was picked up one time. J is TRBJ2-5 and V is TRBV5-4; D is ambiguous. CDR1 is SGHNT, CDR2 YYREEE, per germline (reference sequence). The V end was cut by 0 bases, the J end by 3 bases, with 3 bases between. The CDR3 is 12 residues long. The CDR3 nucleotides are TGTGCCAGCAGCTTGGGGGAAGAGACCCAGTACTTC. Its protein product is CASSLGEETQYF.

The chain recombines TRBV9 with TRBJ2-7; a possible D gene is TRBD2 (6 bases). CDR3 length equals 13 residues. Trimming took 3 bases from V and 3 from J, leaving 10 bases between them. CDR1 is SGDLS and CDR2 is YYNGEE in the germline V gene. CDR3 amino acids: CASSDTSSYEQYF. The CDR3 coding sequence is TGTGCCAGCAGCGATACTAGCAGCTACGAGCAGTACTTC.

The chain uses TRBV6-5 and TRBJ2-1, with D perhaps matching TRBD2 (6 bases). Deletions cut 0 bases from V and 3 bases from J, with 12 bases between. Germline CDR1 and CDR2: MNHEY and SVGAGI. The CDR3 is 16 amino acids. CDR3 bases: TGTGCCAGCAGTTACTCGCAGGGAGGAATCTACAATGAGCAGTTCTTC. Its translation is CASSYSQGGIYNEQFF.